Below, 32 T cell receptor beta chains from the same sample are listed, as sequenced in a study of response to subunit inactivated influenza vaccine. From the RT-PCR reads, TCRdb called clonotypes with MiXCR, one entry per CDR3 protein. The sample consists of hundreds of thousands of distinct CDR3 sequences, 14% of them appearing once. The sequences come from PBMCs from blood, collected roughly 2 weeks before vaccination. The receptors originated from a man aged 50 or older who received an inactivated influenza vaccine.

The chain employs TRBV7-3 and TRBJ2-1, with D perhaps TRBD2 (6 bases). This CDR3 has 15 residues. The V end lost 2 bases, the J end lost 7 bases, and 15 bases lay between the germline ends. The germline CDR1 and CDR2 sequences are SGHTA and FQGTGA. The CDR3 DNA sequence: TGTGCCAGCAGCTTATCTCCCATGGGGGGAAATGAGCAGTTCTTC. Amino acid sequence: CASSLSPMGGNEQFF.

The table lists this clonotype with a few counts. The junction does not match germline at one end; this may be a read error. The CDR3 loop is CAISETWAPRPQRF. The CDR3 nucleotides read TGTGCCATCAGTGAGACTTGGGCCCCGCGGCCCCAGCGTTTT. V gene TRBV10-3 combines with J gene TRBJ1-5; no reliable D call. This CDR3 contains 14 residues. CDR1 and CDR2 from the germline V gene are ENHRY and SYGVKD.

The rearrangement uses TRBV6-1 and TRBJ2-7; 8 bases line up with TRBD1. Germline trimming cut 6 bases from V and 5 bases from J; bases unmatched to any gene: 12. CDR1 is MNHNS, CDR2 SASEGT, per germline. There are 15 residues in the CDR3. In DNA, the CDR3 is TGTGCCAGCAGCCGCTATCAGGGGGCAAGGGACGAGCAGTACTTC. This codes for CASSRYQGARDEQYF.

The CDR3 here is CASSEYSGGTYEQYF. Written as DNA, the CDR3 is TGTGCCAGCAGTGAATATAGTGGCGGCACCTACGAGCAGTACTTC. This rearrangement joins TRBV6-1 to TRBJ2-7; D unresolved. This CDR3 region has 15 residues. The germline V and J ends were trimmed by 2 bases and 2 bases, with 13 bases remaining between them. Per the germline V gene, CDR1 is MNHNS and CDR2 is SASEGT.

This clonotype was seen more than once but under ten times. This chain connects TRBV19 to TRBJ2-7, with D possibly TRBD2 on 6 matching bases. Trimming pared 8 bases from V and 5 bases from J, leaving 19 bases between. The CDR3 is made up of 14 amino acids. The germline gives CDR1 LNHDA, CDR2 SQIVND (reference sequence). Here the CDR3 DNA reads TGTGCCAGTCAAGTCCGAGGAGGGACGCACGAGCAGTACTTC. It translates to CASQVRGGTHEQYF.

This clonotype occurred a few times. The chain carries TRBV6-2 or TRBV6-3 and TRBJ2-1; no reliable D call. V lost 3 bases to trimming and J lost 0 bases, with 18 bases between them. The CDR3 is 18 residues long. Germline lookup yields CDR1 MNHEY and CDR2 SVGEGT. Written as DNA, the CDR3 is TGTGCCAGCAGTTATTGGGCTTTCGGGTCCAGCTCCTACAATGAGCAGTTCTTC. Its translation is CASSYWAFGSSSYNEQFF.

This chain uses TRBV5-5 with TRBJ2-2; D unresolved. CDR1 SGHKS and CDR2 YYEKEE come from the germline V gene (reference sequence). This CDR3 comprises 15 residues. With 7 bases removed from V and 0 bases from J, the gap between germline ends came to 13 bases. DNA for the CDR3: TGTGCCAGCCTCACACTCGCTTCGAACACCGGGGAGCTGTTTTTT. Translation gives CASLTLASNTGELFF.

This clonotype has a handful of counts. The V call is TRBV7-2, the J call TRBJ2-6, with no clear D. The CDR3 has 18 amino acids. The V end lost 0 bases, the J end lost 4 bases, and 16 bases lay between the germline ends. From germline, CDR1 is SGHTA and CDR2 FQGNSA. The CDR3: CASSLAGQLSVGANVLTF. CDR3 coding DNA: TGTGCCAGCAGCTTAGCTGGGCAGCTAAGTGTAGGGGCCAACGTCCTGACTTTC.

The gene calls are TRBV20-1 and TRBJ1-1, with D maybe TRBD1 (6 bases). The length of the CDR3 is 13 residues. The V end was cut by 3 bases, the J end by 5 bases, with 13 bases between. CDR1 is DFQATT, CDR2 SNEGSKA, per germline (reference sequence). The CDR3 loop reads CSASDQGLTEAFF. In DNA form, the CDR3 reads TGCAGTGCTAGTGATCAGGGGCTGACTGAAGCTTTCTTT.

The V and J genes are TRBV28 and TRBJ2-3, with D perhaps being TRBD1 or TRBD2 (5 bases each). V gave up 3 bases and J gave up 2 bases, with 15 bases separating them. The CDR3 has 16 residues. Germline CDR1 and CDR2: MDHEN and SYDVKM. CDR3 coding DNA: TGTGCCAGCAGTTTTGAGGGGCTAGGGGTCACAGATACGCAGTATTTT. Residues: CASSFEGLGVTDTQYF.

This clonotype occurred many times. The chain uses TRBV7-9 and TRBJ2-7; TRBD1 might be the D (6 bases). Germline loops: CDR1 SEHNR, CDR2 FQNEAQ (reference sequence). The CDR3 spans 13 residues. V was shortened by 5 bases and J by 1 base, with 9 bases between the two germline ends. CDR3 DNA: TGTGCCAGCAGCATGACAGGTTCCTACGAGCAGTACTTC. As protein: CASSMTGSYEQYF.

This clonotype was seen only a few times. The chain combines TRBV7-2 with TRBJ2-7; TRBD1 might be the D (6 bases). CDR1 and CDR2 (germline): SGHTA, FQGNSA. The CDR3 consists of 17 residues. Trimming pared 5 bases from V and 0 bases from J, leaving 20 bases between. The CDR3 region is CASSLTSGDLYSYEQYF. CDR3 DNA: TGTGCCAGCAGCCTGACCTCAGGGGATTTATACTCCTACGAGCAGTACTTC.

The chain links TRBV12-3 or TRBV12-4 to TRBJ2-5; TRBD2 matches 7 bases. Losses at the gene ends were 5 bases for V and 4 bases for J; bases not matched to a gene: 10. The CDR3 totals 15 residues. CDR3 sequence: CASSPRGGRAETQYF. The DNA for the CDR3 is TGTGCCAGCAGTCCCAGAGGCGGGAGAGCAGAGACCCAGTACTTC.

The chain employs TRBV4-3 and TRBJ2-1; D might be TRBD2 (5 bases). This CDR3 has 13 residues. Germline V gene lookup returns CDR1 LGHNA and CDR2 YSLEER. V gave up 4 bases and J gave up 6 bases, with 10 bases separating them. The CDR3, as DNA: TGCGCCAGCAGCCCCGGGAAAGTCAATGAGCAGTTCTTC. Encoded protein: CASSPGKVNEQFF.

This clonotype appeared a few times. This sequence joins TRBV11-2 and TRBJ2-5; D perhaps matches TRBD2 (5 bases). V was cut by 3 bases and J by 5 bases, with 10 bases left in between. CDR1 is SGHAT and CDR2 is FQNNGV in the germline V gene. The CDR3 loop spans 13 amino acids. CDR3 loop: CASSFGMRETQYF. For the CDR3, the DNA is TGTGCCAGCAGCTTCGGGATGAGGGAGACCCAGTACTTC.

There are many counts of this clonotype. The rearrangement joins TRBV12-3 or TRBV12-4 to TRBJ2-3; the match to TRBD2 covers 10 bases. V lost 6 bases to trimming and J lost 4 bases; unmatched junction nucleotides: 10. There are 16 residues in the CDR3. CDR3 residues: CASRPNLAGVADTQYF. DNA of the CDR3: TGTGCCAGCAGACCAAACCTAGCGGGAGTCGCAGATACGCAGTATTTT.

This sequence joins TRBV4-3 and TRBJ1-2; D gene unclear. V was cut by 0 bases and J by 1 base, with 9 bases left in between. The V gene's germline CDR1 is LGHNA and CDR2 YSLEER. This CDR3 spans 15 amino acids. CDR3 amino acids: CASSQDIGINYGYTF. In DNA, the CDR3 is TGCGCCAGCAGCCAAGATATTGGGATTAACTATGGCTACACCTTC.

This clonotype was counted many times. The chain carries TRBV7-9 and TRBJ1-1; D call uncertain. CDR3 length: 14 amino acids. V lost 1 base and J lost 2, with 8 bases in between. CDR1 SEHNR and CDR2 FQNEAQ come from the germline V gene (reference sequence). The CDR3 is CASSLGQINTEAFF. CDR3 coding DNA: TGTGCCAGCAGCTTAGGGCAGATTAACACTGAAGCTTTCTTT. Full variable domain (remainder filled in from reference TRBV7-9 and TRBJ1-1): DTGVSQNPRHKITKRGQNVTFRCDPISEHNRLYWYRQTLGQGPEFLTYFQNEAQLEKSRLLSDRFSAERPKGSFSTLEIQRTEQGDSAMYLCASSLGQINTEAFFGQGTRLTVV.

This chain links TRBV5-1 with TRBJ2-2; D is tentatively TRBD1 or TRBD2 (6 bases each). The CDR3 length is 15 residues. Trimming shortened V by 4 bases and J by 3 bases, and 13 bases separated the two germline ends. Germline V lookup: CDR1 SGHRS, CDR2 YFSETQ. The CDR3 DNA reads as TGCGCCAGCAGCCGGGACTCAGGGGACACCGGGGAGCTGTTTTTT. Translating gives CASSRDSGDTGELFF.

This chain links TRBV27 with TRBJ2-5; 7 bases are shared with TRBD1. The V and J ends lost 0 bases and 4 bases, in that order; junction bases with no gene match: 5. CDR1 and CDR2 (germline): MNHEY, SMNVEV (reference sequence). CDR3 size: 15 residues. In DNA form, the CDR3 reads TGTGCCAGCAGTTTATCGACAGGGCCCTTAGAGACCCAGTACTTC. Amino acids: CASSLSTGPLETQYF.

The rearrangement uses TRBV29-1 and TRBJ2-5, with 7 bases fitting TRBD1. This CDR3 has 14 amino acids. CDR1 and CDR2 (germline): SQVTM, ANQGSEA. Germline trimming cut 8 bases from V and 7 bases from J; bases unmatched to any gene: 16. The DNA for the CDR3 is TGCAGCTTCTACCCGAGCCGGACAGGAGGGACCCAGTACTTC. It encodes CSFYPSRTGGTQYF.

The table lists this clonotype with a few counts. As DNA, the CDR3 is TGCGCCAGCAACACGGGGCACGACGGAGAGACCCAGTACTTC. Translation gives CASNTGHDGETQYF. The J gene is TRBJ2-5, the V gene TRBV5-1; D tentatively reads TRBD1 or TRBD2 (5 bases each). Germline V gene lookup returns CDR1 SGHRS and CDR2 YFSETQ. The CDR3 consists of 14 residues. Between the trimmed V and J ends, which lost 6 bases and 4 bases, there was a span of 16 bases.

This clonotype has more than one count but fewer than ten. This rearrangement joins TRBV6-5 to TRBJ2-1; TRBD1 aligns across 7 bases. The germline V gene encodes CDR1 MNHEY and CDR2 SVGAGI. The CDR3 has 16 residues. V lost 2 bases, J lost 7 bases, and 11 bases stayed unmatched. The CDR3 reads CASSYPAGGIENEQFF. In DNA, the CDR3 is TGTGCCAGCAGTTACCCGGCAGGGGGTATAGAAAATGAGCAGTTCTTC.

The chain couples TRBV12-3 or TRBV12-4 to TRBJ1-2; no clear D gene. Trimming pared 2 bases from V and 5 bases from J, leaving 6 bases between. The CDR3 spans 12 residues. CDR3 region: CASSLKVYGYTF. For the CDR3, the DNA is TGTGCCAGCAGTTTAAAGGTTTATGGCTACACCTTC.

This clonotype was counted only a few times. The rearrangement uses TRBV29-1 and TRBJ2-7; no reliable D call. Germline V gene lookup returns CDR1 SQVTM and CDR2 ANQGSEA. The CDR3 has 13 residues. V gave up 7 bases and J gave up 2 bases, with 15 bases separating them. CDR3 nucleotides: TGCAGCGCCATGTTAGACCGCGCCTACGAGCAGTACTTC. Residues: CSAMLDRAYEQYF.

In this sample, this clonotype turned up a few times. In nucleotides, the CDR3 is TGCGCCAGCAGCTTGGGAGGGACAGGCGCGAACACCGGGGAGCTGTTTTTT. It translates to CASSLGGTGANTGELFF. The J gene is TRBJ2-2, the V gene TRBV5-1, with 8 positions matching TRBD1. The ends lost 0 bases at V and 0 bases at J; junction bases unmatched: 4. Per germline, CDR1 SGHRS and CDR2 YFSETQ. The CDR3 consists of 17 residues.

This clonotype was seen more than once but under ten times. V gene TRBV29-1 combines with J gene TRBJ2-7; D perhaps matches TRBD1 (6 bases). Germline lookup yields CDR1 SQVTM and CDR2 ANQGSEA. The CDR3 loop spans 15 amino acids. Trimming stripped 4 bases from V and 4 bases from J, with 20 bases between. CDR3 sequence: CSVVPWDKGGYEQYF. CDR3 DNA: TGCAGCGTTGTTCCGTGGGACAAAGGGGGATACGAGCAGTACTTC.

This clonotype appeared many times. The V gene is TRBV12-3 or TRBV12-4, the J gene TRBJ1-3; a possible D gene is TRBD1 (5 bases). V was shortened by 8 bases and J by 0 bases, with 17 bases between the two germline ends. This CDR3 is 16 amino acids long. CDR3 sequence: CASVSGLMSSGNTIYF. CDR3 nucleotides: TGTGCCAGCGTATCGGGACTCATGAGCTCTGGAAACACCATATATTTT.

V and J are TRBV28 and TRBJ1-2, with D uncertain. The germline CDR1 and CDR2 sequences are MDHEN and SYDVKM. V lost 3 bases to trimming and J lost 4 bases, with 9 bases between them. The CDR3 runs 13 residues. The CDR3 protein is CASSLSVSYGYTF. The CDR3 DNA follows: TGTGCCAGCAGTTTGTCGGTTAGCTATGGCTACACCTTC.

Written as DNA, the CDR3 is TGTGCCAGCAGCTTCCCCCTGGGGAGCTCCTACGAGCAGTACTTC. Translating gives CASSFPLGSSYEQYF. The chain combines TRBV5-5 with TRBJ2-7; D is perhaps TRBD2 (5 bases). CDR3 length: 15 amino acids. Trimming left V 2 bases short and J 0 bases short, with 12 bases between. The germline gives CDR1 SGHKS, CDR2 YYEKEE (reference sequence).

The chain is built from TRBV7-2 and TRBJ2-7; D tentatively fits TRBD1 or TRBD2 (5 bases each). V lost 1 base and J 6 bases, leaving 19 bases between the germline ends. The CDR3 totals 16 residues. From germline, CDR1 is SGHTA and CDR2 FQGNSA. CDR3 DNA sequence: TGTGCCAGCAGCTTAGGTTACGGTAGGGGAGCCGGCGAGCAGTACTTC. Its protein is CASSLGYGRGAGEQYF.

In its sample, this clonotype was seen many times. V usage is TRBV12-3 or TRBV12-4 and J usage is TRBJ2-1; no clear D. The CDR3 covers 11 residues. Between the trimmed V and J ends, which lost 6 bases and 7 bases, there was a span of 7 bases. The CDR3 nucleotides are TGTGCCAGCAGAGGACCTAATGAGCAGTTCTTC. This sequence encodes CASRGPNEQFF.